This TCR beta chain was identified during a study of T cell clusters in autoimmune cytopenias. Study-wide context: The median distinct TRB clonotype count was about 2,500 per sample, from a median roughly 47,000 reads.

Multiplex touch-down PCR amplified TRB using TRB-A and TRB-B pools in one tube. TCRdb re-analyzed the multiplex PCR reads; it lists each CDR3 protein once, without DNA. Its clone listing holds just over 6,000 distinct CDR3 sequences. According to its frequency, this clonotype is medium-sized. Germline V gives CDR1 MNHEY, CDR2 SVGEGT. The CDR3 runs to 15 residues. TRB amplification used around 260 ng of peripheral blood genomic DNA. This same sample was also taken into another study, of T cell repertoires in aging, cancer and after chemotherapy. That work states: Repeat sampling of healthy donors over several months to years showed clear clonal overlap. In cancer patients, declining TCR diversity with age involved lost richness and lost evenness.

This TCR was recovered from a human donor in good health. Sequences were obtained from peripheral blood. This chain links TRBV6-2 or TRBV6-3 with TRBJ1-1. CDR3 region: CASSYPTAGNTEAFF.